Presented here are 6 T cell receptor beta chains from one specimen sequenced in a study of vaccination effects on CD4 cells after COVID-19. Their antigen targets remain unknown. CD4+ T cells specific for antigen were expanded with viral peptide pools by the ViraFEST assay before sequencing. Subsequent to a culture period of around 10 days, CD4+ T cells were isolated. Using immunoSEQ multiplex PCR, the repertoire was profiled, and TCRdb retains in-frame clones only, with some absent. The data contain around 79,000 clones, around 74% of them singletons. Sequenced material: CD4+ T cells from PBMCs cultured with HCoV-229E spike peptides, taken before COVID-19 vaccination. These receptors originate from a human donor who received a COVID-19 vaccine.

This clone has more than one count but fewer than ten. The chain carries TRBV19 and TRBJ2-1; unclear D gene. This CDR3 contains 15 residues. In germline, CDR1 is LNHDA, CDR2 SQIVND (reference sequence). The V end lost 5 bases, the J end lost 1 base, and 12 bases lay between the germline ends. DNA of the CDR3: TGTGCCAGTAGTGCTCTCGGCAGTTCCTACAATGAGCAGTTCTTC. Protein product: CASSALGSSYNEQFF.

V is TRBV15 and J is TRBJ2-7; D uncertain. The germline CDR1 and CDR2 sequences are LNHNV and YYDKDF (reference sequence). The CDR3 has 15 amino acids. The ends were cut back, 0 bases at V and 1 base at J, with 10 bases in the middle. CDR3 coding DNA: TGTGCCACCAGCAGAGATACACAAATATCCTACGAGCAGTACGTC. Translating it yields CATSRDTQISYEQYV.

The rearrangement joins TRBV4-3 to TRBJ2-1; TRBD2 aligns across 14 bases. V dropped 1 base and J dropped 1; count of bases not matched to a gene: 6. The CDR3 has 19 amino acids. Germline loops: CDR1 LGHNA, CDR2 YSLEER. CDR3 region: CASSQGGTSGGWSYNEQFF. Here the CDR3 DNA reads TGCGCCAGCAGCCAAGGAGGGACTAGCGGGGGTTGGTCCTACAATGAGCAGTTCTTC.

This sequence joins TRBV5-1 and TRBJ2-2; D perhaps matches TRBD1 (6 bases). Trimming took 5 bases from V and 4 from J, leaving 9 bases between them. This CDR3 comprises 13 residues. Germline values: CDR1 SGHRS, CDR2 YFSETQ. CDR3 in DNA: TGCGCCAGCAGAGAACAGGGCACCGGGGAGCTGTTTTTT. Residues: CASREQGTGELFF.

This chain uses TRBV4-1 with TRBJ2-2; TRBD1 aligns across 9 bases. The V and J ends lost 5 bases and 3 bases, in that order; junction bases with no gene match: 10. The length of the CDR3 is 17 residues. Germline assignment: CDR1 MGHRA and CDR2 YSYEKL. The CDR3 reads CASSAKGTGHDTGELFF. The CDR3 region has the DNA TGCGCCAGCAGCGCAAAAGGGACAGGGCACGACACCGGGGAGCTGTTTTTT.

This chain connects TRBV5-1 to TRBJ2-1, with TRBD1 as a possible D gene (5 bases). The CDR3 extends over 16 amino acids. Germline V gives CDR1 SGHRS, CDR2 YFSETQ. The V and J ends lost 2 bases and 0 bases respectively, with 12 bases between them. The CDR3 region is CASSLQATSSYNEQFF. Written as DNA, the CDR3 is TGCGCCAGCAGCTTACAGGCCACCAGCTCCTACAATGAGCAGTTCTTC.